Each of the 9 T cell receptor beta chains below was sequenced from the same sample in a study of identical twins. TCRdb re-called the 5' RACE reads with MiXCR, one entry per CDR3 protein. The sample records nearly 900,000 distinct CDR3 sequences, 12% being singletons. These data also featured in a second study, about yellow fever vaccine responses in identical twins.

Specimen: PBMCs. Source of these receptors: a woman younger than 30 in good health.

This clonotype was detected only a few times. The V and J genes are TRBV5-5 and TRBJ2-2; no clear D gene. The CDR3 is 18 residues long. Between the trimmed V and J ends, which lost 0 bases and 1 base, there was a span of 16 bases. The germline CDR1 and CDR2 sequences are SGHKS and YYEKEE (reference sequence). For the CDR3, the DNA is TGTGCCAGCAGCTTGGCCCGGACCGCTGGGCTGAACACCGGGGAGCTGTTTTTT. Its translation: CASSLARTAGLNTGELFF.

This clonotype was detected once. The chain links TRBV2 to TRBJ2-1; 9 bases are shared with TRBD2. With 8 bases clipped from V and 8 bases from J, the junction kept 4 bases outside the gene matches. The germline gives CDR1 SNHLY, CDR2 FYNNEI. The CDR3 consists of 12 residues. CDR3: CASGSGGDEQFF. DNA of the CDR3: TGTGCCAGCGGTAGCGGGGGCGATGAGCAGTTCTTC. Full variable domain (missing parts from reference TRBV2 and TRBJ2-1): EPEVTQTPSHQVTQMGQEVILRCVPISNHLYFYWYRQILGQKVEFLVSFYNNEISEKSEIFDDQFSVERPDGSNFTLKIRSTKLEDSAMYFCASGSGGDEQFFGPGTRLTVL.

The table lists this clonotype with a few counts. This sequence joins TRBV3-1 and TRBJ2-1; D is ambiguous. Trimming stripped 0 bases from V and 10 bases from J, with 13 bases between. The CDR3 contains 14 residues. Germline V CDR1 and CDR2: LGHDT, YNNKEL (reference sequence). The CDR3 here is CASSQDTGPKEQFF. CDR3 nucleotides: TGTGCCAGCAGCCAAGATACGGGCCCCAAGGAGCAGTTCTTC.

V gene TRBV4-2 combines with J gene TRBJ2-7, with D perhaps TRBD1 (5 bases). This CDR3 has 15 residues. CDR1 and CDR2 from the germline V gene are LGHNA and YNFKEQ. Trimming took off 1 base at V and 2 bases at J, with 12 bases between the two ends. CDR3 bases: TGTGCCAGCAGCCAAGCCGGGTCAGGGACCTACGAGCAGTACTTC. Amino acids: CASSQAGSGTYEQYF.

This clonotype came up a few times. The chain has TRBV7-9 and TRBJ2-2; 9 bases match TRBD1. CDR3 length: 16 amino acids. Germline V gene sequence: CDR1 SEHNR, CDR2 FQNEAQ (reference sequence). V lost 7 bases and J lost 4; bases outside the gene matches: 10. The CDR3 region is CASTTSQGQGTGELFF. The CDR3 DNA sequence: TGTGCCAGCACCACTAGTCAGGGACAGGGCACCGGGGAGCTGTTTTTT.

The V and J genes are TRBV7-2 and TRBJ2-1, with 9 bases aligning to TRBD2. Trimming cost V 3 bases and J 7 bases; bases outside gene matches: 7. The CDR3 loop spans 15 amino acids. The germline gives CDR1 SGHTA, CDR2 FQGNSA. CDR3 protein: CASSFLPSGTNEQFF. CDR3 nucleotide sequence: TGTGCCAGCAGCTTTTTGCCTAGCGGGACGAATGAGCAGTTCTTC. The complete variable domain, with remaining parts taken from reference TRBV7-2 and TRBJ2-1, reads GAGVSQSPSNKVTEKGKDVELRCDPISGHTALYWYRQSLGQGLEFLIYFQGNSAPDKSGLPSDRFSAERTGGSVSTLTIQRTQQEDSAVYLCASSFLPSGTNEQFFGPGTRLTVL.

In its sample, this clonotype was seen many times. The V gene is TRBV14, the J gene TRBJ1-4; perhaps TRBD1 as D (5 bases). Trimming removed 3 bases from V and 8 bases from J, with 19 bases in between. The length of the CDR3 is 16 residues. Germline loops: CDR1 SGHDN, CDR2 FVKESK. CDR3 amino acids: CASSQELRGPFEKLFF. The DNA of the CDR3 is TGTGCCAGCAGCCAGGAACTTCGGGGCCCATTCGAAAAACTGTTTTTT.

This chain joins TRBV20-1 and TRBJ2-7; 8 positions match TRBD1. The CDR3 spans 12 residues. Germline CDR1 reads DFQATT; CDR2 reads SNEGSKA (reference sequence). V was pared by 6 bases and J by 8 bases, with 9 bases of the junction left unmatched. The CDR3 sequence is CSATDRGLQQYV. The CDR3 bases are TGCAGTGCCACCGACAGGGGTCTTCAGCAGTACGTC.

This clonotype was counted between two and nine times. This rearrangement joins TRBV2 to TRBJ2-7; 9 nucleotides match TRBD2. The trim removed 7 bases at V and 0 bases at J, leaving 16 bases unmatched. The CDR3 sequence is 18 residues long. Germline V CDR1 and CDR2: SNHLY, FYNNEI. CDR3 protein: CASMATSGTGYVSYEQYF. The CDR3 nucleotides read TGTGCCAGCATGGCGACTAGCGGTACCGGCTATGTCTCCTACGAGCAGTACTTC.